The sequence of this TCR beta chain was determined in a study of radiation and T cells in renal cell carcinoma. CDR1 is SGHRS, CDR2 YFSETQ, per germline. The CDR3 loop spans 16 amino acids. Trimming removed 0 bases at V and 0 bases at J, with 11 bases between. Time point described: baseline pretreatment blood. Regarding treatment: 15 Gy SBRT to primary tumor, nephrectomy 4 weeks later. Only in-frame clones appear in the TCRdb table, and some are missing; sequencing was by immunoSEQ multiplex PCR. The data hold 50,000 to 75,000 clones, with 65% to 85% observed a single time. This sequence was found in a man in his fifties or sixties with renal cell carcinoma. The rearrangement joins TRBV5-1 to TRBJ2-3; D may be TRBD2 (6 bases). Sequencing was performed on blood, taken from a patient whose treatment included radiotherapy and nephrectomy. CDR3 bases: TGCGCCAGCAGCTTGGATGCGGGGCCGAGCACAGATACGCAGTATTTT. Its protein product is CASSLDAGPSTDTQYF.